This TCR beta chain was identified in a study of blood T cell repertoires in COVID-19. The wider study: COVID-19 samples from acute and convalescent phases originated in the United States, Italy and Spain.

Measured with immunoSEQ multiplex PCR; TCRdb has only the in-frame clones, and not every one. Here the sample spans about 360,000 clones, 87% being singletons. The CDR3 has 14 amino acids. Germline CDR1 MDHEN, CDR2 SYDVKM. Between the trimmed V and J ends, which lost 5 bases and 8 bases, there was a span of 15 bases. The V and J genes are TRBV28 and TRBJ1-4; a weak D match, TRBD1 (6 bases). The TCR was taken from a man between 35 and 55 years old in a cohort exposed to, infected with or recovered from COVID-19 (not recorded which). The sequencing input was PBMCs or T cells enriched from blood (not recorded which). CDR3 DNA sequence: TGTGCCAGCAGTCCGGGGACATTTAGCGAAAAACTGTTTTTT. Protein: CASSPGTFSEKLFF.